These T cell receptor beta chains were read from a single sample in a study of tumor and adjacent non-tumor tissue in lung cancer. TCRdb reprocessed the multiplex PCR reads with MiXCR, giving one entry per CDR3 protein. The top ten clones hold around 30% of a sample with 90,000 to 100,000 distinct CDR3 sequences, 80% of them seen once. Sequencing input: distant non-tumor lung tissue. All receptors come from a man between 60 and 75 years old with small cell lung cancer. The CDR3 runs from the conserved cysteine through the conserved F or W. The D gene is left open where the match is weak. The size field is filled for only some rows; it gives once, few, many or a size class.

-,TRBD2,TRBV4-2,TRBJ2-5,CTSCQAGGHETQYF,TGTACCAGCTGCCAAGCGGGGGGGCATGAGACCCAGTACTTC
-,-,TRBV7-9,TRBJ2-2,CASSQGLKAGTGMLFF,TGTGCCAGCAGCCAAGGACTAAAAGCGGGCACCGGGATGCTGTTTTTT
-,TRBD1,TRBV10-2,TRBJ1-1,CATSEGAGTEAFF,TGTGCCACTAGTGAGGGGGCCGGCACTGAAGCTTTCTTT
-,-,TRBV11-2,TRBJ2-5,CAGSLGRYLWGETQYF,TGTGCCGGCAGCTTAGGGCGATACTTGTGGGGTGAGACCCAGTACTTC
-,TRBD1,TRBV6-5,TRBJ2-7,CASSYSDRGREQYF,TGTGCCAGCAGTTACTCGGACAGGGGGCGCGAGCAATACTTC
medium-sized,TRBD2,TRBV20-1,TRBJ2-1,CSARPGTSGIDEQFF,TGCAGTGCTCGACCCGGGACTAGCGGGATAGATGAGCAGTTCTTC
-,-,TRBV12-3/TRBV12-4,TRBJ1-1,CDSTRSGANTEAFF,TGTGACAGTACCAGATCCGGGGCGAACACTGAAGCTTTCTTT
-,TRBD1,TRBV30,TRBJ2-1,CTWNTGQDDEHFF,TGTACCTGGAATACGGGACAGGACGATGAGCACTTCTTC
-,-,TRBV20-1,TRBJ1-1,CSTRKGQMNTEAFF,TGCAGTACTAGGAAAGGACAGATGAACACTGAAGCTTTCTTT
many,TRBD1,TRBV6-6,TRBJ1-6,CASSYPPGQGANSPLHF,TGTGCCAGCAGTTACCCCCCTGGGCAGGGGGCCAATTCACCCCTCCACTTT
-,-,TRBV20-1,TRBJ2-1,CSVLAPSSYNEQFF,TGCAGTGTCCTAGCTCCGAGCTCCTACAATGAACAGTTCTTC
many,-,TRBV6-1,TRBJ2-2,CASSGPDGDTGELFF,TGTGCCAGCAGTGGACCGGACGGAGACACCGGGGAGCTGTTTTTT
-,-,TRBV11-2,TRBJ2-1,CASSYRTRQDEQFF,TGTGCCAGCAGTTACAGGACGAGACAAGATGAGCAGTTCTTC
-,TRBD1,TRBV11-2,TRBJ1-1,CASSLIGGVRRNTQAFF,TGTGCCAGCAGCTTAATAGGGGGCGTGCGCAGGAACACTCAAGCTTTCTTT
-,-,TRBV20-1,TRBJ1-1,CSARGPGSIGAEAFF,TGCAGTGCTAGAGGTCCAGGGAGCATAGGAGCTGAAGCTTTCTTT
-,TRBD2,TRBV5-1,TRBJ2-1,CASRPQGAGGGEQFF,TGCGCCAGCAGACCTCAGGGAGCGGGAGGGGGTGAGCAGTTCTTC
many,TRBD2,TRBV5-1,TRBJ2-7,CASSSSGGEYEQYF,TGCGCCAGCAGCTCGTCGGGGGGTGAGTACGAGCAGTACTTC
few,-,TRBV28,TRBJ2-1,CASSPPGGPEYNEQFF,TGTGCCAGCAGTCCCCCGGGTGGTCCGGAATACAATGAGCAGTTCTTC
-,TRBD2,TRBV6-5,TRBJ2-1,CASSYSYGAGVGSYNDQSF,TGTGCCAGCAGTTACTCCTACGGAGCGGGAGTGGGTTCCTACAATGACCAGTCCTTC
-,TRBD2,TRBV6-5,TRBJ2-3,CASRASGSRGTRYF,TGTGCCAGCAGGGCTAGCGGGAGTAGGGGTACGCGGTATTTT
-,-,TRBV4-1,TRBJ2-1,CASSQRGQTAMNEQFF,TGCGCCAGCAGCCAAAGAGGTCAGACGGCAATGAATGAGCAGTTCTTC
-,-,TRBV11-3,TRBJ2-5,CASNRGPPETQYF,TGTGCCAGCAACCGGGGGCCTCCAGAGACCCAGTACTTC
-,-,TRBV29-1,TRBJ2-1,CRVGPPTVNEFF,TGCAGGGTTGGCCCCCCGACAGTAAATGAGTTCTTC
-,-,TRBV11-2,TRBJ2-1,CTSSLLFPLMVF,TGTACCAGCAGCTTATTGTTCCCCCTCATGGTCTTC
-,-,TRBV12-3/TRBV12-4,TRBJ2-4,CASSPRRVAGIIQYF,TGTGCCAGCAGCCCAAGGAGGGTAGCTGGGATCATTCAGTACTTC
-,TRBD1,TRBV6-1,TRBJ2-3,CAGSDRGDVDTQYF,TGTGCCGGCAGTGACAGGGGGGATGTGGATACACAGTATTTT
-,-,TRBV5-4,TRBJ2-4,CASSSGRGIAKNIQYF,TGTGCTAGCAGCTCCGGACGAGGCATAGCCAAAAACATTCAGTACTTC
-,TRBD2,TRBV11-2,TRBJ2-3,CTSSPLGTNTDTQYF,TGTACCAGCAGCCCCTTAGGGACTAACACAGATACGCAGTATTTT
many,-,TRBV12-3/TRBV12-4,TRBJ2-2,CASSLTSTGELFF,TGTGCCAGCAGTTTGACTAGCACCGGGGAGCTGTTTTTT
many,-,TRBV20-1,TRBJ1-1,CSARGEVTEGMNTEAFF,TGCAGTGCTAGAGGGGAAGTAACAGAAGGGATGAACACTGAAGCTTTCTTT
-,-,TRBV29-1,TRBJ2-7,CSTRDISYGQYF,TGCAGCACCCGGGACATCTCCTACGGGCAGTACTTC
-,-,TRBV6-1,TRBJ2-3,CVSSYGIGPTATQYF,TGTGTCAGTAGCTACGGGATAGGGCCCACCGCTACGCAGTATTTT
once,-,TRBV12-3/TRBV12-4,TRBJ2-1,CPSGLGAEVQFF,TGTCCCAGCGGTTTAGGGGCGGAGGTTCAATTCTTC
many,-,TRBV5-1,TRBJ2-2,CASSSQGTTGELFF,TGCGCCAGCAGTTCTCAGGGGACCACCGGGGAGCTGTTTTTT
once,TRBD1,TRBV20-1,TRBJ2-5,CSARRPIGQGAWETQYF,TGCAGTGCTAGACGCCCTATTGGACAGGGGGCGTGGGAGACCCAGTACTTC
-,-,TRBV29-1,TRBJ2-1,CSVTSTNGRDNEQFF,TGCAGCGTCACCTCGACTAACGGTAGAGACAATGAGCAGTTCTTC
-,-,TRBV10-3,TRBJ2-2,CSISTKSQYTGELFF,TGTTCCATCAGTACAAAGTCTCAGTACACCGGGGAGCTGTTTTTT
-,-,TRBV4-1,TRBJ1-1,CVSCQVPGRGTEAFF,TGCGTTAGCTGCCAAGTTCCAGGGCGTGGCACTGAAGCTTTCTTT
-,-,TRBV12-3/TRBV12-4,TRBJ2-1,CACSFDIHNEQFF,TGTGCCTGCAGTTTCGACATCCACAATGAGCAGTTCTTC
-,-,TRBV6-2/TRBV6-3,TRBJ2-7,CVSKIPGAPMEQYF,TGTGTCAGCAAGATACCGGGAGCCCCTATGGAGCAATACTTC
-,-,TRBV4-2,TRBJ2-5,CASSQGSRPETQYF,TGTGCCAGCAGCCAGGGGAGCAGACCAGAGACCCAGTATTTC